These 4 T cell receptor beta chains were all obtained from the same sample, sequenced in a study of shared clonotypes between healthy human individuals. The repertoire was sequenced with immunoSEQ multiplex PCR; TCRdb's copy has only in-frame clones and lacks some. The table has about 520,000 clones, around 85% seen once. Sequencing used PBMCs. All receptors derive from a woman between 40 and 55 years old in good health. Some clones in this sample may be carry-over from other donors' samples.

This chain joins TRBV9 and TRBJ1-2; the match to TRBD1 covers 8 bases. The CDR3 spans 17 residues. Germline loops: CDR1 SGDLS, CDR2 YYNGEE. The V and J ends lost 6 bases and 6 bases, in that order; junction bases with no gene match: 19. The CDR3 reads CASTPRQGPRWLNGYTF. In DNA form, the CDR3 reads TGTGCCAGCACGCCCCGACAGGGGCCCCGTTGGTTGAATGGCTACACCTTC.

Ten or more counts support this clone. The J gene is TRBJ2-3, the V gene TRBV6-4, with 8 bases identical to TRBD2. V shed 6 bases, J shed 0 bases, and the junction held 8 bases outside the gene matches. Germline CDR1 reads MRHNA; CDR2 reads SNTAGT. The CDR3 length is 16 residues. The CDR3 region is CASSALAGSSTDTQYF. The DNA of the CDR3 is TGTGCCAGCAGCGCCTTAGCGGGGTCTAGCACAGATACGCAGTATTTT.

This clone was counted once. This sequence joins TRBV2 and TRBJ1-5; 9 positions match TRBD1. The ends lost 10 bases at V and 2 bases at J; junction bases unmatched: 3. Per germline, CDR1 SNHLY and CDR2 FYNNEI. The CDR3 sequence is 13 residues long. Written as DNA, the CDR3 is TGTGCCACCCGGGACAGGGGCAATCAGCCCCAGCATTTT. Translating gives CATRDRGNQPQHF.

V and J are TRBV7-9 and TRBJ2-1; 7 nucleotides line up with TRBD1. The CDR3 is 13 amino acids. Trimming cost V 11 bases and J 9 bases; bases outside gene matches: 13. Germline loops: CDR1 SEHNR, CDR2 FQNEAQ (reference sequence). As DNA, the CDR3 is TGTGCCGGGGTGCAGGGGGTTCTGGGTGAGCAGTTCTTC. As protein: CAGVQGVLGEQFF.